What follows are 3 T cell receptor beta chains derived from one specimen sequenced in a study of blood T cell repertoires in COVID-19. Generated by immunoSEQ multiplex PCR, the TCRdb table keeps only in-frame clones and is missing some. The sample has 50,000 to 70,000 clones, 75% to 85% seen once; the top ten hold roughly 6%. The sequenced material came from peripheral blood. Every receptor here comes from a woman aged 55-70 years with acute or convalescent COVID-19.

This chain uses TRBV19 with TRBJ2-2, with D perhaps matching TRBD1 (5 bases). Looked up from germline, CDR1 is LNHDA and CDR2 is SQIVND (reference sequence). The CDR3 is made up of 17 amino acids. The V end was cut by 5 bases, the J end by 1 base, with 17 bases between. CDR3 bases: TGTGCCAGTAGTTCCACAAGACAGATGCTGAACACCGGGGAGCTGTTTTTT. Its translation: CASSSTRQMLNTGELFF.

This sequence joins TRBV6-5 and TRBJ1-6; unclear D gene. Between the trimmed V and J ends, which lost 7 bases and 5 bases, there was a span of 3 bases. In germline, CDR1 is MNHEY, CDR2 SVGAGI. This CDR3 comprises 11 residues. Written as DNA, the CDR3 is TGTGCCAGCACTAATAATTCACCCCTCCACTTT. Residues: CASTNNSPLHF.

The rearrangement uses TRBV12-3 or TRBV12-4 and TRBJ1-2, with TRBD1 identical over 8 bases. The CDR3 contains 13 residues. J lost 7 bases, V lost 5 bases, and 6 bases had no gene match. CDR3 region: CASSPQGASGYTF. The CDR3 nucleotides read TGTGCCAGCAGTCCCCAGGGGGCGTCTGGCTACACCTTC.